Shown below are 19 T cell receptor beta chains from a single sample sequenced in a study of shared T cell receptors in the human thymus. Profiled with immunoSEQ multiplex PCR; TCRdb holds only in-frame clones, not every one. Of about 500,000 clones in the sample, about four fifths are singletons; the top ten hold less than 0.015%. The same data also contributed to another study, on human thymus T cells.

Sequencing used thymocytes. All receptors derive from a boy under two years old with a congenital heart defect.

This chain uses TRBV18 with TRBJ2-7; D gene ambiguous. The CDR3 is made up of 15 amino acids. Deletions cut 2 bases from V and 3 bases from J, with 14 bases between. CDR1 is KGHSH and CDR2 is LQKENI in the germline V gene. The CDR3: CASSPWKENHYEQYF. DNA for the CDR3: TGTGCCAGCTCACCATGGAAGGAGAATCACTACGAGCAGTACTTC.

This chain links TRBV5-5 with TRBJ1-2; TRBD1 is a possible D gene (6 bases). Germline loops: CDR1 SGHKS, CDR2 YYEKEE (reference sequence). This CDR3 comprises 12 residues. V gave up 1 base and J gave up 8 bases, with 9 bases separating them. CDR3 region: CASSLRGGGYTF. The CDR3 region has the DNA TGTGCCAGCAGCTTGAGGGGGGGAGGCTACACCTTC.

This chain connects TRBV4-3 to TRBJ2-1; 11 positions agree with TRBD2. Germline V gene data show CDR1 as LGHNA and CDR2 as YSLEER. With V trimmed by 1 base and J by 1 base, 6 bases remained unmatched. There are 18 residues in the CDR3. The CDR3 DNA follows: TGCGCCAGCAGCCAAGCTAGCGGGGGGACCTCTTCCTACAATGAGCAGTTCTTC. Protein product: CASSQASGGTSSYNEQFF.

The chain employs TRBV18 and TRBJ1-1; 9 bases align to TRBD1. This CDR3 is built from 16 residues. V lost 3 bases, J lost 0 bases, and 5 bases stayed unmatched. Per germline, CDR1 KGHSH and CDR2 LQKENI. DNA for the CDR3: TGTGCCAGCTCACCCGACAGGGGGAGGATGAACACTGAAGCTTTCTTT. Residues: CASSPDRGRMNTEAFF. The complete variable domain, with remaining parts taken from reference TRBV18 and TRBJ1-1, reads NAGVMQNPRHLVRRRGQEARLRCSPMKGHSHVYWYRQLPEEGLKFMVYLQKENIIDESGMPKERFSAEFPKEGPSILRIQQVVRGDSAAYFCASSPDRGRMNTEAFFGQGTRLTVV.

V usage is TRBV6-5 and J usage is TRBJ1-1; no clear D. With 4 bases removed from V and 6 bases from J, the gap between germline ends came to 6 bases. The CDR3 runs to 11 residues. CDR1 is MNHEY, CDR2 SVGAGI, per germline. The CDR3 here is CASSLGPEAFF. The CDR3 DNA reads as TGTGCCAGCAGTTTGGGCCCTGAAGCTTTCTTT.

V usage is TRBV7-3 and J usage is TRBJ2-7, with 13 bases fitting TRBD2. Germline-derived CDR1 and CDR2 are SGHTA and FQGTGA. V was pared by 4 bases and J by 3 bases, with 6 bases of the junction left unmatched. The CDR3 consists of 16 residues. CDR3 coding DNA: TGTGCCAGCAGCTCCGGACTAGCGGGAGTCTTCTACGAGCAGTACTTC. Translation: CASSSGLAGVFYEQYF.

V is TRBV5-1 and J is TRBJ2-7; TRBD1 might be the D (7 bases). CDR1 and CDR2 (germline): SGHRS, YFSETQ. Between the trimmed V and J ends, which lost 4 bases and 5 bases, there was a span of 13 bases. The length of the CDR3 is 13 residues. CDR3 in DNA: TGCGCCAGCAGCGCAGACAGGGAGGACGAGCAGTACTTC. As protein: CASSADREDEQYF.

This clone was seen only a few times. The chain is built from TRBV30 and TRBJ2-1; possible D gene TRBD1, 5 bases. CDR3 length equals 13 residues. Trimming removed 2 bases at V and 3 bases at J, with 8 bases between. Germline values: CDR1 GTSNPN, CDR2 SVGIG (reference sequence). The CDR3 is CAWSSTVYNEQFF. The CDR3 coding sequence is TGTGCCTGGAGTTCGACAGTCTACAATGAGCAGTTCTTC.

About this clone itself: The junction departs from the called germline gene at one end, perhaps through a read error. The chain combines TRBV20-1 with TRBJ2-5; TRBD1 is a possible D gene (5 bases). Germline-derived CDR1 and CDR2 are DFQATT and SNEGSKA (reference sequence). The CDR3 sequence is 11 residues long. The CDR3 protein is CSARVRAARDF. For the CDR3, the DNA is TGCAGTGCTAGAGTTCGGGCAGCCAGGGACTTC.

The CDR3 DNA reads as TGCAGCGTTGTGCACAACGATGAGCAGTTCTTC. It yields the protein CSVVHNDEQFF. The V and J genes are TRBV29-1 and TRBJ2-1, with unresolved D. Trimming stripped 4 bases from V and 8 bases from J, with 9 bases between. From germline, CDR1 is SQVTM and CDR2 ANQGSEA. The CDR3 contains 11 residues.

This chain joins TRBV6-1 and TRBJ2-7; possibly TRBD1 for D (5 bases). The CDR3 has 15 residues. Trimming stripped 2 bases from V and 3 bases from J, with 14 bases between. Germline CDR1 MNHNS, CDR2 SASEGT. In nucleotides, the CDR3 is TGTGCCAGCAGTGAAAGGTATGCAGGGCGCTACGAGCAGTACTTC. It yields the protein CASSERYAGRYEQYF.

This CDR3 is CSVAPSGNYNEQFF. In nucleotides, the CDR3 is TGCAGCGTTGCCCCTAGCGGGAACTACAATGAGCAGTTCTTC. The chain carries TRBV29-1 and TRBJ2-1, with 9 bases aligning to TRBD2. Germline CDR1 SQVTM, CDR2 ANQGSEA. This CDR3 is 14 amino acids long. The junction had 4 bases not matched to a gene; V was cut back by 4 bases and J by 3 bases.

The chain links TRBV28 to TRBJ1-5, with D perhaps matching TRBD1 (6 bases). The germline gives CDR1 MDHEN, CDR2 SYDVKM. V lost 7 bases to trimming and J lost 3 bases, with 13 bases between them. The CDR3 is 14 residues long. The CDR3 sequence is CASTWRQDNQPQHF. The CDR3 DNA reads TGTGCCAGCACCTGGCGACAGGACAATCAGCCCCAGCATTTT.

The chain employs TRBV29-1 and TRBJ2-7; perhaps TRBD1 as D (6 bases). Germline CDR1 is SQVTM and CDR2 is ANQGSEA. This CDR3 has 14 amino acids. The V end was cut by 3 bases, the J end by 4 bases, with 16 bases between. CDR3 sequence: CSVDSGRGGYEQYF. DNA of the CDR3: TGCAGCGTTGACAGTGGGAGAGGGGGTTACGAGCAGTACTTC.

V and J are TRBV29-1 and TRBJ2-1; 10 bases align to TRBD2. Trimming at V came to 5 bases and at J to 7 bases, leaving 14 bases not matched to a gene. CDR3 size: 16 residues. CDR1 is SQVTM and CDR2 is ANQGSEA in the germline V gene. Here the CDR3 reads CSVKEMEREGGNEQFF. The CDR3 nucleotides are TGCAGCGTTAAGGAGATGGAGCGGGAGGGGGGTAATGAGCAGTTCTTC.

This clone was counted a few times. The rearrangement links TRBV7-2 to TRBJ1-1; D perhaps matches TRBD1 (6 bases). The CDR3 has 14 residues. Germline V gene sequence: CDR1 SGHTA, CDR2 FQGNSA. V lost 4 bases to trimming and J lost 1 base, with 10 bases between them. Here the CDR3 reads CASSSGHPNTEAFF. In DNA, the CDR3 is TGTGCCAGCAGCTCGGGACACCCGAACACTGAAGCTTTCTTT.

The table lists this clone with a few counts. This chain connects TRBV7-6 to TRBJ2-1; 10 nucleotides align to TRBD2. Germline V gene lookup returns CDR1 SGHVS and CDR2 FNYEAQ. V lost 3 bases, J lost 4 bases, and 9 bases stayed unmatched. The CDR3 covers 17 residues. CDR3 amino acids: CASSFGLAGDAYNEQFF. CDR3 sequence (DNA): TGTGCCAGCAGCTTCGGGCTAGCGGGAGACGCTTACAATGAGCAGTTCTTC.

This sequence joins TRBV19 and TRBJ2-1; 8 bases agree with TRBD2. Germline assignment: CDR1 LNHDA and CDR2 SQIVND (reference sequence). The CDR3 extends over 15 amino acids. V shed 9 bases and J 0 bases; nucleotides not matched to a gene: 7. The CDR3 reads CASGGVALSYNEQFF. The DNA for the CDR3 is TGTGCCAGCGGGGGGGTAGCGCTCTCCTACAATGAGCAGTTCTTC.

The chain has TRBV7-8 and TRBJ2-1, with TRBD2 matching 11 bases. CDR3 length: 20 residues. J was trimmed by 2 bases and V by 6 bases; bases with no gene match: 18. The germline V gene has CDR1 SGHVS and CDR2 FQNEAQ. The CDR3 DNA reads TGTGCCAGCAGTCAAATCATAGCGGGAGGGCCTAGATTGCCCTACAATGAGCAGTTCTTC. This translates into CASSQIIAGGPRLPYNEQFF.